There are many counts of the clone carrying this T cell receptor beta chain. Its target is not known. The CDR3 is made up of 16 amino acids. Looked up from germline, CDR1 is SEHNR and CDR2 is FQNEAQ (reference sequence). Deletions cut 2 bases from V and 0 bases from J, with 14 bases between. Criteria for exclusion of patients were uncontrolled infection, other autoimmune disease, pregnancy or lactation. Amplification of TCR beta CDR3 regions was performed using RNA transcripts as template. The HTBI set primed first-round TCR CDR3 RT-PCR. TCRdb reprocessed the multiplex PCR reads with MiXCR, giving one entry per CDR3 protein. The repertoire holds about 160,000 distinct CDR3 sequences, with about 9.4% as singletons. This entry comes from a study of T cells in Graves' hyperthyroidism and ophthalmopathy. General study results and limits: It was a median around 6 months before onset that the model predicted ophthalmopathy.

The sequence was collected from a woman aged 18-29 years with Graves' hyperthyroidism that later progressed to Graves' ophthalmopathy. Sequencing was carried out using blood. J is TRBJ2-7 and V is TRBV7-9; D perhaps matches TRBD2 (6 bases). CDR3 DNA sequence: TGTGCCAGCAGCTTAAATGCGGGGCTTACCTCCTACGAGCAGTACTTC. Its protein product is CASSLNAGLTSYEQYF.